Presented here are 19 T cell receptor beta chains from one specimen sequenced in a study of CD8+ T cells in alopecia areata (dated by TCRdb to the late 2010s). The method behind the library was the immunoSEQ multiplex PCR assay. RNA was extracted from all samples and reverse transcribed into cDNA as template for TCR sequencing. TCRdb obtained this table from immuneACCESS and retained in-frame rearrangements with V and J assigned. These tables miss some clones; where compared with another copy, unresolved V genes account for less than half of the shortfall, and the remainder is unexplained. Recorded for this sample are about 150,000 clones; around 50% of them occurred a single time. Together, the top ten hold roughly 6.5% of the sample. Taken with the paper, the label for time point translates to: baseline before oral tofacitinib. This material consisted of CD4+ T cells sorted from blood, taken at week 0. The receptors here all came from a human donor with alopecia areata.

V and J are TRBV27 and TRBJ1-6; D possibly corresponds to TRBD1 (5 bases). The CDR3 loop spans 16 amino acids. V was trimmed by 4 bases and J by 10 bases, leaving 20 bases between them. Germline CDR1 and CDR2: MNHEY and SMNVEV (reference sequence). In nucleotides, the CDR3 is TGTGCCAGCAGTTCCAGGGTAGGACATGCCCAATCACCCCTCCACTTT. Its translation is CASSSRVGHAQSPLHF.

The rearrangement uses TRBV7-9 and TRBJ1-2; D may be TRBD1 (5 bases). This CDR3 has 13 amino acids. The V gene's germline CDR1 is SEHNR and CDR2 FQNEAQ (reference sequence). V lost 7 bases, J lost 2 bases, and 11 bases lay in between. CDR3 sequence reads: CASTRDGNYGYTF. The CDR3 bases are TGTGCCAGCACCCGGGACGGAAACTATGGCTACACCTTC.

This chain links TRBV9 with TRBJ1-2, with unresolved D. Germline CDR1 reads SGDLS; CDR2 reads YYNGEE. This CDR3 region has 12 residues. V shed 3 bases and J shed 4 bases, with 7 bases lying between them. Written as DNA, the CDR3 is TGTGCCAGCAGCGGCCCCAGCTATGGCTACACCTTC. It codes for CASSGPSYGYTF.

Points on this clone: The same CDR3 can be traced to other DNA sequences in this sample. The rearrangement uses TRBV29-1 and TRBJ1-1; D uncertain. Between the trimmed V and J ends, which lost 6 bases and 0 bases, there was a span of 11 bases. The CDR3 extends over 13 amino acids. Germline CDR1 reads SQVTM; CDR2 reads ANQGSEA. CDR3 loop: CSVEGRMNTEAFF. For the CDR3, the DNA is TGCAGCGTGGAGGGCAGGATGAACACTGAAGCTTTCTTT.

The sample holds a few counts of this clone. The V call is TRBV14, the J call TRBJ2-3; possibly TRBD1 or TRBD2 for D (5 bases each). V was pared by 4 bases and J by 2 bases, with 19 bases between. Germline assignment: CDR1 SGHDN and CDR2 FVKESK. The CDR3 runs 17 residues. This chain's CDR3 is CASSREPGPTITDTQYF. DNA of the CDR3: TGTGCCAGCAGCCGAGAACCGGGACCGACGATCACAGATACGCAGTATTTT.

The CDR3 sequence is CASSSAGNRGSVYF. The CDR3 nucleotides are TGTGCCAGCAGCTCCGCCGGGAACAGGGGGTCGGTCTACTTC. The chain links TRBV7-2 to TRBJ2-7; 8 bases map to TRBD1. Germline CDR1 and CDR2: SGHTA and FQGNSA. The length of the CDR3 is 14 residues. V lost 4 bases, J lost 13 bases, and 15 bases stayed unmatched.

The chain uses TRBV29-1 and TRBJ1-1; D remains ambiguous. This CDR3 spans 11 amino acids. The V and J ends lost 0 bases and 8 bases respectively, with 7 bases between them. CDR1 is SQVTM, CDR2 ANQGSEA, per germline. This CDR3 is CSVEDPGEAFF. The CDR3 DNA is TGCAGCGTTGAAGATCCCGGAGAAGCTTTCTTT.

CDR3 sequence reads: CASSLARGAWETQYF. CDR3 coding DNA: TGCGCCAGCAGCTTGGCGCGGGGTGCATGGGAGACCCAGTACTTC. The chain recombines TRBV5-1 with TRBJ2-5, with D perhaps TRBD2 (6 bases). The V end was cut by 0 bases, the J end by 5 bases, with 14 bases between. Germline V gives CDR1 SGHRS, CDR2 YFSETQ. The CDR3 sequence is 15 residues long.

This clone was counted between two and nine times. The J gene is TRBJ1-2, the V gene TRBV19; 7 positions agree with TRBD1. This CDR3 has 15 amino acids. Germline CDR1 LNHDA, CDR2 SQIVND (reference sequence). V shed 7 bases and J 4 bases; nucleotides not matched to a gene: 12. This CDR3 reads CASIRDSAGGYGYTF. CDR3 coding DNA: TGTGCCAGTATCAGAGATTCGGCAGGGGGCTATGGCTACACCTTC.

The chain carries TRBV14 and TRBJ2-2; D perhaps matches TRBD2 (5 bases). V gave up 7 bases and J gave up 9 bases, with 15 bases separating them. The CDR3 totals 13 residues. CDR1 SGHDN and CDR2 FVKESK come from the germline V gene. The CDR3 spells CASTPWSGRELFF. The CDR3 DNA sequence: TGTGCCAGCACTCCTTGGAGCGGCCGGGAGCTGTTTTTT.

J is TRBJ1-1 and V is TRBV7-2; possibly TRBD1 for D (5 bases). The V gene lost 3 bases and the J gene lost 1 base, with 9 bases spanning the gap. Germline-derived CDR1 and CDR2 are SGHTA and FQGNSA. CDR3 length: 14 amino acids. The CDR3 DNA sequence: TGTGCCAGCAGCTTGGGGCTAGGGAACACTGAAGCTTTCTTT. It specifies CASSLGLGNTEAFF.

This chain connects TRBV7-9 to TRBJ2-2, with 10 bases fitting TRBD2. Germline CDR1 is SEHNR and CDR2 is FQNEAQ (reference sequence). V shed 5 bases and J 3 bases; nucleotides not matched to a gene: 3. The CDR3 totals 15 residues. The CDR3 loop is CASSPSGGYTGELFF. The CDR3 nucleotides read TGTGCCAGCAGCCCTAGCGGGGGCTACACCGGGGAGCTGTTTTTT.

The V call is TRBV9, the J call TRBJ1-2; D ambiguous. The CDR3 is made up of 14 amino acids. V was trimmed by 1 base and J by 0 bases, leaving 7 bases between them. Per germline, CDR1 SGDLS and CDR2 YYNGEE. The CDR3 nucleotides are TGTGCCAGCAGCGTACGGCGGACTAACTATGGCTACACCTTC. Residues: CASSVRRTNYGYTF.

The genes are TRBV6-6 and TRBJ1-1, with a weak D call TRBD1 (6 bases). V lost 5 bases, J lost 3 bases, and 10 bases lay in between. This CDR3 is built from 13 residues. Germline V gene lookup returns CDR1 MNHNY and CDR2 SVGAGI (reference sequence). The CDR3 bases are TGTGCCAGCAGTAGCAGGGGCGACACTGAAGCTTTCTTT. Its protein product is CASSSRGDTEAFF.

The chain recombines TRBV30 with TRBJ1-4; no reliable D call. CDR1 and CDR2 (germline): GTSNPN, SVGIG (reference sequence). The length of the CDR3 is 12 residues. Trimming removed 1 base at V and 8 bases at J, with 8 bases between. The CDR3 here is CAWSGVGEKLFF. The CDR3 nucleotides are TGTGCCTGGAGTGGGGTGGGGGAAAAACTGTTTTTT.

The V and J genes are TRBV7-3 and TRBJ1-5; D call uncertain. V was shortened by 2 bases and J by 1 base, with 6 bases between the two germline ends. This CDR3 is built from 14 residues. Germline CDR1 SGHTA, CDR2 FQGTGA. The CDR3 loop is CASSLWVSNQPQHF. In nucleotides, the CDR3 is TGTGCCAGCAGCTTATGGGTGAGCAATCAGCCCCAGCATTTT. The full variable domain, its missing parts supplied by reference TRBV7-3 and TRBJ1-5, is GAGVSQTPSNKVTEKGKYVELRCDPISGHTALYWYRQSLGQGPEFLIYFQGTGAADDSGLPNDRFFAVRPEGSVSTLKIQRTERGDSAVYLCASSLWVSNQPQHFGDGTRLSIL.

In regard to this clone: The same CDR3 arises from other DNA sequences in this sample as well. This chain uses TRBV15 with TRBJ2-7; D gene unclear. Per germline, CDR1 LNHNV and CDR2 YYDKDF (reference sequence). The germline V and J ends were trimmed by 0 bases and 3 bases, with 3 bases remaining between them. This CDR3 is 12 amino acids long. CDR3 in DNA: TGTGCCACCAGCAGAGATAGCTACGAGCAGTACTTC. This gives the protein CATSRDSYEQYF.

The chain joins TRBV7-2 to TRBJ2-6, with unresolved D. Germline lookup yields CDR1 SGHTA and CDR2 FQGNSA. This CDR3 has 18 residues. Deletions cut 1 base from V and 1 base from J, with 14 bases between. The CDR3 loop reads CASSLEVFLGSGANVLTF. CDR3 nucleotides: TGTGCCAGCAGCTTAGAAGTGTTCCTCGGGTCTGGGGCCAACGTCCTGACTTTC.

The chain joins TRBV25-1 to TRBJ1-5; D is undetermined. This CDR3 is 12 amino acids long. Deletions cut 1 base from V and 9 bases from J, with 7 bases between. From germline, CDR1 is MGHDK and CDR2 SYGVNS. This chain's CDR3 is CASSESGGPQHF. The DNA of the CDR3 is TGTGCCAGCAGTGAATCCGGTGGGCCCCAGCATTTT.